These T cell receptor beta chains were read from a single sample in a study of blood T cell repertoires in COVID-19. Method: immunoSEQ multiplex PCR; TCRdb's copy keeps in-frame clones and lacks some. The sample consists of hundreds of thousands of clones, approximately 84% of them appearing once. Sequencing was done on a sample of peripheral blood. The origin of the receptors is a man in his forties or fifties with COVID-19, enrolled during active disease. Each CDR3 is given with its conserved first and last residue. Fields, in order: J gene, D gene, V gene, clone size, CDR3 DNA, CDR3 protein. D genes are given only for firm matches. Where a row states a size, it is once, few, many or the class of an expanded clone; other rows omit it.

>TRBJ1-1|TRBD1|TRBV7-6|NA
TGTGCCAGCAGCTTAGAGGGCAGGGGGACTGAAGCTTTCTTT
CASSLEGRGTEAFF
>TRBJ2-7|TRBD2|TRBV15|NA
TGTGCCACCAGCAGAGAACGACTAGCTGGCTACGAGCAGTACTTC
CATSRERLAGYEQYF
>TRBJ2-4|NA|TRBV9|NA
TGTGCCAGCAGCGTAGCTGGACAGACCAAAAACATTCAGTACTTC
CASSVAGQTKNIQYF
>TRBJ2-7|TRBD2|TRBV4-1|NA
TGCGCCAGCAGCCAAATTTTAGCGGGGGGGCCGTACGAGCAGTACTTC
CASSQILAGGPYEQYF
>TRBJ1-6|NA|TRBV3-1/TRBV3-2|NA
TGTGCCAGCAGCCTACCGGGGGTAGGTTCACCCCTCCACTTT
CASSLPGVGSPLHF
>TRBJ2-1|TRBD2|TRBV11-2|NA
TGTGCCAGCAGCTTAAGACTAGCGGGAGTATTTCAGCAGCAGTTCTTC
CASSLRLAGVFQQQFF
>TRBJ2-1|NA|TRBV5-1|NA
TGCGCCAGCAGCTTGGGCTTGGGTCAGGGTCAGTTCTTC
CASSLGLGQGQFF
>TRBJ1-4|NA|TRBV7-2|NA
TGTGCCAGCAGCACCCGAGGGAATGAAAAACTGTTTTTT
CASSTRGNEKLFF
>TRBJ1-4|NA|TRBV2|NA
TGTGCCAGCAGTTACGACACCTCAACTAATGAAAAACTGTTTTTT
CASSYDTSTNEKLFF
>TRBJ1-3|NA|TRBV5-1|NA
TGCGCCAGCAGAATCTCCGGGGACTCTGGAAACACCATATATTTT
CASRISGDSGNTIYF
>TRBJ2-7|TRBD1|TRBV2|once
TGTGCCAGCAGTGCACGGGCCCTTAGGGGGCCTTACGAGCAGTACTTC
CASSARALRGPYEQYF
>TRBJ2-7|TRBD2|TRBV7-2|NA
TGTGCCAGCAGCACAGGACTAGTCTCATCCTCCTACGAGCAGTACTTC
CASSTGLVSSSYEQYF
>TRBJ1-3|TRBD1|TRBV7-6|NA
TGTGCCAGCAGCCACCGAGGTAGGGGGCCGCGTGGAAACACCATATATTTT
CASSHRGRGPRGNTIYF
>TRBJ1-5|NA|TRBV6-2/TRBV6-3|NA
TGTGCCAGCAGTCACCAGGCCTCCAATCAGCCCCAGCATTTT
CASSHQASNQPQHF
>TRBJ2-7|TRBD2|TRBV11-2|NA
TGTGCCAGCAGCTTAGGACTAGCGGCCTCCTACGAGCAGTACTTC
CASSLGLAASYEQYF
>TRBJ2-1|TRBD1|TRBV5-1|NA
TGCGCCAGCAGCTTCGGGGACAGTTACAATGAGCAGTTCTTC
CASSFGDSYNEQFF
>TRBJ2-1|TRBD1|TRBV7-6|NA
TGTGCCAGCAGCTTAAGACAGGGTTCCTACAATGAGCAGTTCTTC
CASSLRQGSYNEQFF
>TRBJ2-1|NA|TRBV30|NA
TGTGCCTGGAGTCGGGGGGCCCTTAGCTCCTACAATGAGCAGTTCTTC
CAWSRGALSSYNEQFF
>TRBJ2-4|TRBD2|TRBV27|NA
TGTGCCAGCAGTTTAGGGGGACTAGTGGCCAAAAACATTCAGTACTTC
CASSLGGLVAKNIQYF
>TRBJ2-3|NA|TRBV6-6|NA
TGTGCCAGCAGCCCACAGAGGGACATCACAGATACGCAGTATTTT
CASSPQRDITDTQYF
>TRBJ2-1|TRBD2|TRBV9|NA
TGTGCCAGCAGCGTAGGGTTAGCGGGAGGGCATGAGCAGTTCTTC
CASSVGLAGGHEQFF
>TRBJ1-3|TRBD1|TRBV28|NA
TGTGCCAGCAGTTCGGGACAGGCAAACACCATATATTTT
CASSSGQANTIYF
>TRBJ2-4|NA|TRBV19|NA
TGTGCCAGTAGTACGGCTGACAGGACCAAAAACATTCAGTACTTC
CASSTADRTKNIQYF
>TRBJ2-1|NA|TRBV30|NA
TGTGCCGGTTCCTACTACAATGAGCAGTTCTTC
CAGSYYNEQFF